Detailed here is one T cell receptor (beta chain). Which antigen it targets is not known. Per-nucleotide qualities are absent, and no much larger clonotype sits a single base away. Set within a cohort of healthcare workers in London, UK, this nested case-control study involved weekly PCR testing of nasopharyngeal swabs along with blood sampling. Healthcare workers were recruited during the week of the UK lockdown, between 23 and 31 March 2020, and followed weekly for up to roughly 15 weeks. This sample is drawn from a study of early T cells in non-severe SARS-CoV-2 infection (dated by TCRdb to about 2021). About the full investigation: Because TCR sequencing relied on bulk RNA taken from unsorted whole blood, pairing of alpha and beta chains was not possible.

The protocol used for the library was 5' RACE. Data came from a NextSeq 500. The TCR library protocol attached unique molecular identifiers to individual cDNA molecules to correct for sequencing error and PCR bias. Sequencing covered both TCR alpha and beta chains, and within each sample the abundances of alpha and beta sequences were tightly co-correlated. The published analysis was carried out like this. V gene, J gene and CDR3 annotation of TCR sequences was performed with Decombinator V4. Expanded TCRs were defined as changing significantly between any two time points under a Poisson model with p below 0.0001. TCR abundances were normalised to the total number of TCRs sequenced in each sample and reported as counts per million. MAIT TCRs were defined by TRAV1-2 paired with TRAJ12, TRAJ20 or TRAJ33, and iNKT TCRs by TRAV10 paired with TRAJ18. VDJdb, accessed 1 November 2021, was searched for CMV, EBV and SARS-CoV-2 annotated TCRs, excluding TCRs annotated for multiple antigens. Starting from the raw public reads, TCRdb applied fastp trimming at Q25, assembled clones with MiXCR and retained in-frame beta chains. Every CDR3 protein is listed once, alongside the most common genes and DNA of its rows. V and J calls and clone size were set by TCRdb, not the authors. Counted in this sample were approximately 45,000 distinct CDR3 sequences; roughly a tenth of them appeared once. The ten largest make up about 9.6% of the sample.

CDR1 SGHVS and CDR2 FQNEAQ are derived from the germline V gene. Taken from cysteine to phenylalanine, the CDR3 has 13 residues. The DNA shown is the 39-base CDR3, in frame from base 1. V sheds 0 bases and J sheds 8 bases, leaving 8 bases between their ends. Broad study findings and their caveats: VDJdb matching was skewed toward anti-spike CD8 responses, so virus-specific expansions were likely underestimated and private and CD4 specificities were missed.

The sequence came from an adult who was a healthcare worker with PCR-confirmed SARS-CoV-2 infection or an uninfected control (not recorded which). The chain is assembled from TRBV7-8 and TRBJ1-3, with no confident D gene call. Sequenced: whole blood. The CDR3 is CASSLAGEDTIYF. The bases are TGTGCCAGCAGCTTAGCTGGTGAGGACACCATATATTTT. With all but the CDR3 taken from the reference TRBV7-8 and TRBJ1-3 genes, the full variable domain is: GAGVSQSPRYKVAKRGQDVALRCDPISGHVSLFWYQQALGQGPEFLTYFQNEAQLDKSGLPSDRFFAERPEGSVSTLKIQRTQQEDSAVYLCASSLAGEDTIYFGEGSWLTVV.